The present TCR beta chain was sequenced within a study of tumor-infiltrating lymphocytes in primary liver carcinoma. Study-wide context: Surgical resection served as treatment for the primary liver carcinoma of these patients. Whole-study results and caveats: Reduced overlap was seen in tumor-adjacent and tumor-blood pairs versus tumor region pairs. Tumors significantly exceeded blood in top-250-clone fraction (p = 0.039).

A constant-region primer served to make TCR beta cDNA from around 540 ng total RNA. Construction of TCR beta libraries relied on three successive nested multiplex PCR rounds employing slightly modified ARM-PCR. The first two PCR rounds used TRBV1-TRBV30 primers with a Cbeta primer, 9 to 10 cycles each. TCRdb re-analysed the multiplex PCR reads in MiXCR, keeping a single row per CDR3 protein. The table lists fewer than 400,000 distinct CDR3 sequences, approximately 65% of them singletons. This clonotype was seen just once. Its antigen remains unidentified. The junction departs from germline at one end; a sequencing error may be responsible. The germline V gene has CDR1 SGHNT and CDR2 YYREEE (reference sequence). This CDR3 comprises 16 residues. Out of unsorted whole blood came the blood RNA, and germline DNA was extracted as well. Prior to surgery, roughly 4 milliliters of peripheral blood were drawn.

Sequencing was done on a sample of peripheral blood. The V and J genes are TRBV5-4 and TRBJ2-3; 7 nucleotides align to TRBD2. This TCR was recovered from a man aged 40-50 years with primary liver carcinoma and hepatitis B virus infection. The CDR3 loop reads CAGSLGGGSRADTQYF. DNA for the CDR3: TGTGCCGGCAGCTTGGGTGGCGGGAGCCGTGCAGATACGCAGTATTTT.